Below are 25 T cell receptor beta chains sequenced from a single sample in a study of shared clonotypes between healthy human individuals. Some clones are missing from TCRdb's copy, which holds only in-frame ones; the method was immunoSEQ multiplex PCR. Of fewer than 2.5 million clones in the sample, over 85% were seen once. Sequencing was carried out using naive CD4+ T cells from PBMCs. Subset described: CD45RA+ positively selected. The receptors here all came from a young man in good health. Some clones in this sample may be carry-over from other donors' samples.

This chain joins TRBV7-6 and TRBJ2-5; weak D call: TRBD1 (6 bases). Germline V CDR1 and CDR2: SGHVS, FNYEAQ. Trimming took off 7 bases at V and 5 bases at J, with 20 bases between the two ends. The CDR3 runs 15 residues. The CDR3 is CASTYDRTRGETQYF. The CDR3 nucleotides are TGTGCCAGCACCTACGACAGGACCAGAGGGGAGACCCAGTACTTC.

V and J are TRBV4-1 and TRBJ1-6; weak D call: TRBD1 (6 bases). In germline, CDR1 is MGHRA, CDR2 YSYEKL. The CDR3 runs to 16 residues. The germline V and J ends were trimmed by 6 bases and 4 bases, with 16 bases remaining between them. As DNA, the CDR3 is TGCGCCAGCAGACCCCTGGACAGTGATTATAATTCACCCCTCCACTTT. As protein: CASRPLDSDYNSPLHF.

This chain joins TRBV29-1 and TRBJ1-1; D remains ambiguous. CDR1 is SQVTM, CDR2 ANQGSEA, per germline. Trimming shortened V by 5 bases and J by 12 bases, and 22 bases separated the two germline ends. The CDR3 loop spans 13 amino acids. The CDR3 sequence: CSVLAPYQLKTFF. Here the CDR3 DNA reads TGCAGCGTTCTTGCCCCATATCAGCTGAAAACTTTCTTT.

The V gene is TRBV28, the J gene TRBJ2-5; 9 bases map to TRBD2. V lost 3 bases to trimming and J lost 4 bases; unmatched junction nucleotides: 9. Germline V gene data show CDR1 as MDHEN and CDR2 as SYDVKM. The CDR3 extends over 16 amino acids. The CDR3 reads CASSFYSGSGGETQYF. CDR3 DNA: TGTGCCAGCAGTTTCTATAGCGGGAGCGGTGGAGAGACCCAGTACTTC.

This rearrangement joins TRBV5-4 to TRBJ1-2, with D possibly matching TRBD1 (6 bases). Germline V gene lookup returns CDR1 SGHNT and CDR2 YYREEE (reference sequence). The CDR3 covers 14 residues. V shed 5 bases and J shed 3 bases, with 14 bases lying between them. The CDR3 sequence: CASSYGGGYYGYTF. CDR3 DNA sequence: TGTGCCAGCAGTTACGGAGGGGGGTACTATGGCTACACCTTC. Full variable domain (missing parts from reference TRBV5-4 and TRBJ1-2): ETGVTQSPTHLIKTRGQQVTLRCSSQSGHNTVSWYQQALGQGPQFIFQYYREEENGRGNFPPRFSGLQFPNYSSELNVNALELDDSALYLCASSYGGGYYGYTFGSGTRLTVV.

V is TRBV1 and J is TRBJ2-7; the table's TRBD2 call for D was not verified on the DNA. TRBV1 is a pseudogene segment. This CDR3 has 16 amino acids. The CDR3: CTSSQNREGPTYEQYF. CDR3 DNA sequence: TGCACCAGCAGCCAAAACAGGGAGGGCCCCACCTACGAGCAGTACTTC.

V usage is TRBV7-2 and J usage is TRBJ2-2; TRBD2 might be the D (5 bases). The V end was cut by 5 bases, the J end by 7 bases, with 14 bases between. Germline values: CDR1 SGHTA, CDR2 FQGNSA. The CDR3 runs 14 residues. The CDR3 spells CASSLLGEGGELFF. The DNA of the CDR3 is TGTGCCAGCAGCCTCCTGGGAGAAGGCGGGGAGCTGTTTTTT.

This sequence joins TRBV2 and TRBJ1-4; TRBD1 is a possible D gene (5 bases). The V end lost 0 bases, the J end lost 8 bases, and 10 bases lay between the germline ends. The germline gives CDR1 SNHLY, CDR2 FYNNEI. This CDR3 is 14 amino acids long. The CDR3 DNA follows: TGTGCCAGCAGTGAAGCCCGGGGGGGGGAAAAACTGTTTTTT. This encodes CASSEARGGEKLFF. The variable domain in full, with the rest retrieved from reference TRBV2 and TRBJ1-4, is EPEVTQTPSHQVTQMGQEVILRCVPISNHLYFYWYRQILGQKVEFLVSFYNNEISEKSEIFDDQFSVERPDGSNFTLKIRSTKLEDSAMYFCASSEARGGEKLFFGSGTQLSVL.

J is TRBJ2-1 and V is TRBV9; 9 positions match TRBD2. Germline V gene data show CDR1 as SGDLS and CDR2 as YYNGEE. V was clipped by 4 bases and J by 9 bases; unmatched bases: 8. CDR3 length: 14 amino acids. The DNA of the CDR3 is TGTGCCAGCAGCCCCGGACTAGCGTACGGTGAGCAGTTCTTC. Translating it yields CASSPGLAYGEQFF.

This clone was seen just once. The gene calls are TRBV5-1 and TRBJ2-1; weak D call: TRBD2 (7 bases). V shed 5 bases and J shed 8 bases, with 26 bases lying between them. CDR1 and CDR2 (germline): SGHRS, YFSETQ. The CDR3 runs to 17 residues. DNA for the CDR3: TGCGCCAGCAGTAGTCCCCTAGGCGGGGGCCGTTTCGATGAGCAGTTCTTC. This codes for CASSSPLGGGRFDEQFF.

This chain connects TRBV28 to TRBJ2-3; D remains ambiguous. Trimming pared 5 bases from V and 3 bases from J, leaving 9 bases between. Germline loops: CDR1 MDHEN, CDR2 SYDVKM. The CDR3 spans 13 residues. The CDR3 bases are TGTGCCAGCAGTCCTACCCCTACAGATACGCAGTATTTT. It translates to CASSPTPTDTQYF.

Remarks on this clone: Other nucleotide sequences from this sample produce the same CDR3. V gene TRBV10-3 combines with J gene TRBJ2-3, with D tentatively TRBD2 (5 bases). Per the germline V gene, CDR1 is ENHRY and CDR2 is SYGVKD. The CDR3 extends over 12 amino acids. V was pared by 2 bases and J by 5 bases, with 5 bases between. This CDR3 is CAISEAGDTQYF. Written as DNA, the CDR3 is TGTGCCATCAGTGAGGCGGGAGATACGCAGTATTTT.

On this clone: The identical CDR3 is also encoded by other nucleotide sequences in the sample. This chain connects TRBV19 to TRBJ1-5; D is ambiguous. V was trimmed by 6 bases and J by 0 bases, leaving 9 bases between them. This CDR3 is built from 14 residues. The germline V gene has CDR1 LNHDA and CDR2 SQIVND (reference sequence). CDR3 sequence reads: CASSGSYSNQPQHF. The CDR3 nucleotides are TGTGCCAGTAGCGGCAGTTATAGCAATCAGCCCCAGCATTTT.

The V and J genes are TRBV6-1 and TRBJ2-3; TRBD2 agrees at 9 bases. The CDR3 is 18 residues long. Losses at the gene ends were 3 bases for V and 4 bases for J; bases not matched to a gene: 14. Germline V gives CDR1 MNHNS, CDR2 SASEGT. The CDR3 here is CASSDRKRLAGNSDTQYF. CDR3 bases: TGTGCCAGCAGTGATCGGAAAAGGCTAGCGGGAAACTCAGATACGCAGTATTTT.

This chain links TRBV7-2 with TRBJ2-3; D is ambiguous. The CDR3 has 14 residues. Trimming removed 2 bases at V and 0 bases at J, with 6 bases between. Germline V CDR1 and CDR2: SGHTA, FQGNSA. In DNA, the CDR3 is TGTGCCAGCAGCTTAATGAAAAGCACAGATACGCAGTATTTT. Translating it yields CASSLMKSTDTQYF.

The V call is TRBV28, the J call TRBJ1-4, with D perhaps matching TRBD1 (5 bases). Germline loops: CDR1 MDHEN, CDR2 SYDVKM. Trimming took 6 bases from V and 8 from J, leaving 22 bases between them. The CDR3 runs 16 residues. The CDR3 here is CASRRLGGRFREKLFF. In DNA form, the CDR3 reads TGTGCCAGCAGACGACTGGGGGGGAGGTTTCGAGAAAAACTGTTTTTT. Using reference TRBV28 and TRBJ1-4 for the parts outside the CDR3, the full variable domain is DVKVTQSSRYLVKRTGEKVFLECVQDMDHENMFWYRQDPGLGLRLIYFSYDVKMKEKGDIPEGYSVSREKKERFSLILESASTNQTSMYLCASRRLGGRFREKLFFGSGTQLSVL.

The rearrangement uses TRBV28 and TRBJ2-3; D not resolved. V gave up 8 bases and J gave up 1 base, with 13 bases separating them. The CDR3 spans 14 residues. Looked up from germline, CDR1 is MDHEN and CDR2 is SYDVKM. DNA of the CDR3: TGTGCCAGCTTCCCGGCCAGTGGCACAGATACGCAGTATTTT. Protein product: CASFPASGTDTQYF.

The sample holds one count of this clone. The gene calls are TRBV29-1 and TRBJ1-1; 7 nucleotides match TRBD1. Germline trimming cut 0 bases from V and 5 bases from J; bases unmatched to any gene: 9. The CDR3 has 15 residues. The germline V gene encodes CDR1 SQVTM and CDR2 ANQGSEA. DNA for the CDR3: TGCAGCGTTGAAGAGAGGGGCAGGGGGAGTACTGAAGCTTTCTTT. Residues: CSVEERGRGSTEAFF.

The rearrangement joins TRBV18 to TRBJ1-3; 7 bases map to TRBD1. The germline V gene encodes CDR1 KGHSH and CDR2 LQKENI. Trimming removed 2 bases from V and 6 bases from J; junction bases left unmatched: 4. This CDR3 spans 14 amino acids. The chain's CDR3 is CASSPRDRTNTIYF. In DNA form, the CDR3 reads TGTGCCAGCTCACCAAGGGACAGAACAAACACCATATATTTT.

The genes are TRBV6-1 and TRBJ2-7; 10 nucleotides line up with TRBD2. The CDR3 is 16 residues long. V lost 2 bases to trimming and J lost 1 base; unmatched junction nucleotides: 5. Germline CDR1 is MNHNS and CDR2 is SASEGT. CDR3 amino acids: CASSENLAGASYEQYF. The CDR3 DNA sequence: TGTGCCAGCAGTGAAAATCTAGCGGGAGCATCCTACGAGCAGTACTTC.

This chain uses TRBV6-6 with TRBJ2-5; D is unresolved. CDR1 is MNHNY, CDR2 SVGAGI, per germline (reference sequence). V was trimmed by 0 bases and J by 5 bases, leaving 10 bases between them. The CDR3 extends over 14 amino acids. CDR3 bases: TGTGCCAGCAGTTACTCTTACTTCGGGGAGACCCAGTACTTC. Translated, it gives CASSYSYFGETQYF.

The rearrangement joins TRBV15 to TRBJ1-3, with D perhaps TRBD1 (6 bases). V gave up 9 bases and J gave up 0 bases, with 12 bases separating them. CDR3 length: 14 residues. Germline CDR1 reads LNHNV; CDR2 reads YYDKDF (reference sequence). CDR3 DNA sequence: TGTGCCACGTCACAGGGAGACTCTGGAAACACCATATATTTT. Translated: CATSQGDSGNTIYF.

DNA for the CDR3: TGTGCCAGCAGCTTGGCCCCGATGAGTGAGCAGTTCTTC. This encodes CASSLAPMSEQFF. This chain uses TRBV11-2 with TRBJ2-1; D remains unclear. From germline, CDR1 is SGHAT and CDR2 FQNNGV. The ends were cut back, 3 bases at V and 9 bases at J, with 12 bases in the middle. There are 13 residues in the CDR3.

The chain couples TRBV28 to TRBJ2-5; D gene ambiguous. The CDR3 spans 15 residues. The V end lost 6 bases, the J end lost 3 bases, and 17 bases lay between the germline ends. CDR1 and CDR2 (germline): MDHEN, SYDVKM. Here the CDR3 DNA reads TGTGCCAGCAGGGCCCCAGTAGGGCACGAAGAGACCCAGTACTTC. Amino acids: CASRAPVGHEETQYF. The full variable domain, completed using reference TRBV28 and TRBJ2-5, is DVKVTQSSRYLVKRTGEKVFLECVQDMDHENMFWYRQDPGLGLRLIYFSYDVKMKEKGDIPEGYSVSREKKERFSLILESASTNQTSMYLCASRAPVGHEETQYFGPGTRLLVL.

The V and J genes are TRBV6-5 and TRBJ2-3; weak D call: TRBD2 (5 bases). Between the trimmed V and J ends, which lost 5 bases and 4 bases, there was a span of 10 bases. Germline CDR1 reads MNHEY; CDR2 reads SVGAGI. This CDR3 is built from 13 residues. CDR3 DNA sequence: TGTGCCAGCAGTACCCCCGGGGCAGATACGCAGTATTTT. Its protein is CASSTPGADTQYF.